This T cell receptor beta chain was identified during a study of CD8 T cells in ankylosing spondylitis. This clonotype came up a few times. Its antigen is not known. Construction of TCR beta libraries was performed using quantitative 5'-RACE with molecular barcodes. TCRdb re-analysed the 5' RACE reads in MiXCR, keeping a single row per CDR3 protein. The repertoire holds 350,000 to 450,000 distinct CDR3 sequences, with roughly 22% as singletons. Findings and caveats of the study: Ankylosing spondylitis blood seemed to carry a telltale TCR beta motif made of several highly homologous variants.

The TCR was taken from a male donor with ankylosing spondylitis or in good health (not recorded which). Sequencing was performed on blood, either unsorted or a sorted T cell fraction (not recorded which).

In DNA, the CDR3 is TGCGCCAGCAGCTTGTCGTCCGGGACTGATGTGACCTACGAGCAGTACTTC. Its translation: CASSLSSGTDVTYEQYF. The chain carries TRBV5-1 and TRBJ2-7; D perhaps matches TRBD2 (6 bases). The CDR3 covers 17 residues. Germline V gene lookup returns CDR1 SGHRS and CDR2 YFSETQ. V lost 1 base, J lost 2 bases, and 19 bases lay in between.